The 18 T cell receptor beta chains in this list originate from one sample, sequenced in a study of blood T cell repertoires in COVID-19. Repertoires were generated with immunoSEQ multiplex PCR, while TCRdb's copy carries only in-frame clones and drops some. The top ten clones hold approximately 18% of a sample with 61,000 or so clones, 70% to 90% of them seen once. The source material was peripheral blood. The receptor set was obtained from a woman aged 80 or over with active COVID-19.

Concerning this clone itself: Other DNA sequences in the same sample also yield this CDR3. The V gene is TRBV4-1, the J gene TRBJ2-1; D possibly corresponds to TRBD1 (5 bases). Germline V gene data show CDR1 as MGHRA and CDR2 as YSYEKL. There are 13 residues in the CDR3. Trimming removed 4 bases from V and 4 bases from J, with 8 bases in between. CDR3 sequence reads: CASSRDSYNEQFF. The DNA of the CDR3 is TGCGCCAGCAGCCGAGACAGTTACAATGAGCAGTTCTTC.

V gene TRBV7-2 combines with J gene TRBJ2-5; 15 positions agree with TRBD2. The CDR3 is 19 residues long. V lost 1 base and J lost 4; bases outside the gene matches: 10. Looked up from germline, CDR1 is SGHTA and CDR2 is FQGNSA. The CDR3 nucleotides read TGTGCCAGCAGCTTAGGGCCGAAGGGACTAGCGGGGGGTGGAGAGACCCAGTACTTC. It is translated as CASSLGPKGLAGGGETQYF.

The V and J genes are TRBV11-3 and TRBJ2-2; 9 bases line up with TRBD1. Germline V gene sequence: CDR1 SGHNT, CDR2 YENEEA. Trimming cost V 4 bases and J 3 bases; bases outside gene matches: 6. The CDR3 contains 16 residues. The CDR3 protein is CASSSRDRDHTGELFF. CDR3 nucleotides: TGTGCCAGCAGCTCCCGGGACAGGGACCACACCGGGGAGCTGTTTTTT.

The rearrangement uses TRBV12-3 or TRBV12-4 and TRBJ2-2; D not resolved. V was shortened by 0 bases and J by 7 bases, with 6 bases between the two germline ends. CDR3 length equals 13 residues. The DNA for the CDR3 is TGTGCCAGCAGTTTAGCGTCGGTCGGGGAGCTGTTTTTT. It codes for CASSLASVGELFF.

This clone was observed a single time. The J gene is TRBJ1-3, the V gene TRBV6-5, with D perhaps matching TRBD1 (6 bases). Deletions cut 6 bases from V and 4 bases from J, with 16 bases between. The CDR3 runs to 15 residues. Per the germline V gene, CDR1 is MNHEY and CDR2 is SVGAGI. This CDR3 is CASSFDGRGGNTIYF. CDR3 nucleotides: TGTGCCAGCAGCTTCGACGGGAGGGGGGGAAACACCATATATTTT.

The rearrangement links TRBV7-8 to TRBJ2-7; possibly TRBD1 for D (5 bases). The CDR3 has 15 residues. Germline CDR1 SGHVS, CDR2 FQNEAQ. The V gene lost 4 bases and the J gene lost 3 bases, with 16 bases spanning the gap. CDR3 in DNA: TGTGCCAGCAGCTCTCCCTTCCAGGGAATCTACGAGCAGTACTTC. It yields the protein CASSSPFQGIYEQYF.

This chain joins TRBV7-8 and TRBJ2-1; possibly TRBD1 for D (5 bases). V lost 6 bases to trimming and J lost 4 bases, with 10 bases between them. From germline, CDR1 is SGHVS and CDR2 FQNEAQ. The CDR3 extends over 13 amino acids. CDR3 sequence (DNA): TGTGCCAGCAGGAGACCAGGGTACAATGAGCAGTTCTTC. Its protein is CASRRPGYNEQFF.

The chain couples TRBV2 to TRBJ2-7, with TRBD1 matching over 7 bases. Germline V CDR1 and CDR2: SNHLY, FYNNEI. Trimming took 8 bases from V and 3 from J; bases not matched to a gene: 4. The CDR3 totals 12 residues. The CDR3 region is CASGQAGYEQYF. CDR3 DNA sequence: TGTGCCAGCGGACAGGCCGGCTACGAGCAGTACTTC.

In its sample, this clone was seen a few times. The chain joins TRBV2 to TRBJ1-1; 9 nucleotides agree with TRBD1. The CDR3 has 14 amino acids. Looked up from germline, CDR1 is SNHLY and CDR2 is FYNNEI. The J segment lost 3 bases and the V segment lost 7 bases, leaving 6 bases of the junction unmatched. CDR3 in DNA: TGTGCCAGCAACGCGGACAGGGGTGACACTGAAGCTTTCTTT. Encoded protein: CASNADRGDTEAFF.

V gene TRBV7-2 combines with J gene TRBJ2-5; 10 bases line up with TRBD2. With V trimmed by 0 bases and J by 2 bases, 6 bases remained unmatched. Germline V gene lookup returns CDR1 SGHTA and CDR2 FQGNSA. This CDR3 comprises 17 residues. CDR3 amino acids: CASSLAGSGGGQETQYF. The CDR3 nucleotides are TGTGCCAGCAGCTTAGCGGGGAGCGGGGGGGGTCAAGAGACCCAGTACTTC.

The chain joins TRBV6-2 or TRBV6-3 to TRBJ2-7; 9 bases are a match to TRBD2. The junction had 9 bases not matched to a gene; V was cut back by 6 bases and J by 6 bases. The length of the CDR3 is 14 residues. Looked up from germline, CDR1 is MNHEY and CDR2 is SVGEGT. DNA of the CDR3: TGTGCCAGCAGCCCGCGGGGGGGCTCTCTCGAGCAGTACTTC. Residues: CASSPRGGSLEQYF.

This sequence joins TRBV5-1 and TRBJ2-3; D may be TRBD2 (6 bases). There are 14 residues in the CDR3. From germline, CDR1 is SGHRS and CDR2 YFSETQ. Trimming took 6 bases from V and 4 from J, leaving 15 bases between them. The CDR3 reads CASNNFPSADTQYF. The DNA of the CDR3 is TGCGCCAGCAACAACTTTCCTAGCGCAGATACGCAGTATTTT. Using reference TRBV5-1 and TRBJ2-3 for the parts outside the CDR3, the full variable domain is KAGVTQTPRYLIKTRGQQVTLSCSPISGHRSVSWYQQTPGQGLQFLFEYFSETQRNKGNFPGRFSGRQFSNSRSEMNVSTLELGDSALYLCASNNFPSADTQYFGPGTRLTVL.

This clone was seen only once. CDR3 sequence: CASSLLGTGTDTQYF. In DNA form, the CDR3 reads TGTGCCAGCAGTTTATTGGGCACGGGCACAGATACGCAGTATTTT. The V gene is TRBV28, the J gene TRBJ2-3; D is undetermined. The V and J ends lost 1 base and 1 base respectively, with 9 bases between them. Per the germline V gene, CDR1 is MDHEN and CDR2 is SYDVKM. The CDR3 is made up of 15 amino acids.

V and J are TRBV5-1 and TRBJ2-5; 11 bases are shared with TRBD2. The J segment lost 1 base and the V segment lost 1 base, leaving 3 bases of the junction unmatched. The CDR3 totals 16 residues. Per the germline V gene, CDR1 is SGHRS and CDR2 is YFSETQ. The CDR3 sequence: CASSLTLAGGQETQYF. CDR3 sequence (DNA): TGCGCCAGCAGCTTGACCCTAGCGGGGGGCCAAGAGACCCAGTACTTC. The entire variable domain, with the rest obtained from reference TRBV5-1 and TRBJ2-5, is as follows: KAGVTQTPRYLIKTRGQQVTLSCSPISGHRSVSWYQQTPGQGLQFLFEYFSETQRNKGNFPGRFSGRQFSNSRSEMNVSTLELGDSALYLCASSLTLAGGQETQYFGPGTRLLVL.

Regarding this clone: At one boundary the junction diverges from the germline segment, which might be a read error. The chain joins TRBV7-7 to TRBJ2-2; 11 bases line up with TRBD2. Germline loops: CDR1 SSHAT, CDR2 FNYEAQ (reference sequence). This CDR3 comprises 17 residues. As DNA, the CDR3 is TGTGCTAGCAGCGTTAGCGGGGGGGCCGATACCACCGGGGAGCTGTTTTTT. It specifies CASSVSGGADTTGELFF.

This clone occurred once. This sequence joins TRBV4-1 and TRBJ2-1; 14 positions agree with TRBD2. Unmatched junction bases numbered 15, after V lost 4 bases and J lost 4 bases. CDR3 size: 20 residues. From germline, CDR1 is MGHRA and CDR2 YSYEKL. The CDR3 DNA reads TGCGCCAGCAGCCCTCTGGGACGCCCCGGGACTAGCGGGAGATACAATGAGCAGTTCTTC. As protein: CASSPLGRPGTSGRYNEQFF.

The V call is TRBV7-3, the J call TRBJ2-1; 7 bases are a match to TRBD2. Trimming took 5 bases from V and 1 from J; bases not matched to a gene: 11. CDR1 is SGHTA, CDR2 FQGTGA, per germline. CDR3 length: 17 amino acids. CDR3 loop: CASSPKAGDGSYNEQFF. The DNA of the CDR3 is TGTGCCAGCAGCCCGAAGGCGGGGGATGGATCCTACAATGAGCAGTTCTTC.

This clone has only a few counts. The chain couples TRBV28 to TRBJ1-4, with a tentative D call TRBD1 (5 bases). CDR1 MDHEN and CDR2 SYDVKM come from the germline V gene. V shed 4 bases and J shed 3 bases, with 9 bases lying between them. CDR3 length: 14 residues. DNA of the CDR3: TGTGCCAGCAGTTCGCCGGGGGCTAATGAAAAACTGTTTTTT. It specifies CASSSPGANEKLFF.